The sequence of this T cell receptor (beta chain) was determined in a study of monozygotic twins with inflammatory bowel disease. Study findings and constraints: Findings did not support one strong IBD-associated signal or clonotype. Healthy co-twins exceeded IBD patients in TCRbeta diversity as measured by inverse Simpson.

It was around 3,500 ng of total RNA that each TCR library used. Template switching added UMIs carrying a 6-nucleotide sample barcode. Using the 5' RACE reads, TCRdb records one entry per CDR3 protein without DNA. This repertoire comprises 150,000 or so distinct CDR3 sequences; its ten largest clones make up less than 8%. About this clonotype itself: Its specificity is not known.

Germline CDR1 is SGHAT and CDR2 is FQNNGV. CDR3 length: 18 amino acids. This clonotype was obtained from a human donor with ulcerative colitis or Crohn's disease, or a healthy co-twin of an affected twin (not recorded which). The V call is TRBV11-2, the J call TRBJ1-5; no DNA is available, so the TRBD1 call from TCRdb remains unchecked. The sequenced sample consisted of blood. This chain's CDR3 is CASSLETGARVSNQPQHF.